Below, 24 T cell receptor beta chains from the same sample are listed, as sequenced in a study of shared clonotypes between healthy human individuals. Method: immunoSEQ multiplex PCR; TCRdb's copy keeps in-frame clones and lacks some. The data show around 1.5 million clones, with 95% to 99% seen just once and roughly 0.4% held by the top ten. Sequenced input: naive CD4+ T cells sorted from blood. Stated subset: CD45RA+ positively selected. These receptors originate from a man younger than 40 in good health.

The chain has TRBV5-4 and TRBJ2-1; no reliable D call. Trimming cost V 4 bases and J 6 bases, with 17 bases left between them. CDR3 length: 15 amino acids. Germline V gene lookup returns CDR1 SGHNT and CDR2 YYREEE (reference sequence). The CDR3 region has the DNA TGTGCCAGCAGCCTTGAACCAAACAATTTCAATGAGCAGTTCTTC. Translating it yields CASSLEPNNFNEQFF.

J is TRBJ1-5 and V is TRBV5-1, with D tentatively TRBD1 (5 bases). This CDR3 contains 14 residues. Trimming shortened V by 0 bases and J by 6 bases, and 10 bases separated the two germline ends. CDR1 and CDR2 (germline): SGHRS, YFSETQ. The CDR3 is CASSLEAGSQPQHF. DNA for the CDR3: TGCGCCAGCAGCTTGGAGGCAGGGAGTCAGCCCCAGCATTTT.

This clone was seen just once. V usage is TRBV9 and J usage is TRBJ1-3; no clear D gene. The CDR3 length is 15 residues. V was pared by 0 bases and J by 0 bases, with 7 bases between. Per the germline V gene, CDR1 is SGDLS and CDR2 is YYNGEE. CDR3 DNA sequence: TGTGCCAGCAGCGTAGCCGGGGTCTCTGGAAACACCATATATTTT. Translated: CASSVAGVSGNTIYF. The entire variable domain, with the rest obtained from reference TRBV9 and TRBJ1-3, is as follows: DSGVTQTPKHLITATGQRVTLRCSPRSGDLSVYWYQQSLDQGLQFLIQYYNGEERAKGNILERFSAQQFPDLHSELNLSSLELGDSALYFCASSVAGVSGNTIYFGEGSWLTVV.

The V and J genes are TRBV5-1 and TRBJ1-1, with no clear D. V was cut by 4 bases and J by 5 bases, with 21 bases left in between. The CDR3 totals 16 residues. The germline CDR1 and CDR2 sequences are SGHRS and YFSETQ. CDR3 residues: CASSNQGPSFTTEAFF. For the CDR3, the DNA is TGCGCCAGCAGCAATCAAGGGCCCTCCTTCACAACTGAAGCTTTCTTT.

This clone occurred once. This chain joins TRBV7-9 and TRBJ2-3; no firm D call. The germline gives CDR1 SEHNR, CDR2 FQNEAQ (reference sequence). CDR3 size: 14 residues. V lost 5 bases and J 6 bases, leaving 15 bases between the germline ends. This CDR3 reads CASSQSWRPDTQYF. Written as DNA, the CDR3 is TGTGCCAGCAGCCAGTCTTGGCGGCCGGATACGCAGTATTTT.

The chain recombines TRBV7-9 with TRBJ2-5; D ambiguous. V was shortened by 3 bases and J by 3 bases, with 8 bases between the two germline ends. Germline CDR1 SEHNR, CDR2 FQNEAQ (reference sequence). This CDR3 comprises 13 residues. For the CDR3, the DNA is TGTGCCAGCAGCTTCGAGACCGAAGAGACCCAGTACTTC. Its protein product is CASSFETEETQYF.

The chain links TRBV28 to TRBJ2-3; D gene uncertain. V was cut by 6 bases and J by 6 bases, with 13 bases left in between. The length of the CDR3 is 13 residues. The V gene's germline CDR1 is MDHEN and CDR2 SYDVKM. The CDR3 DNA reads as TGTGCCAGCAGCCCGTATCACCCCGATACGCAGTATTTT. As protein: CASSPYHPDTQYF. Drawing the rest from reference TRBV28 and TRBJ2-3, the complete variable domain is DVKVTQSSRYLVKRTGEKVFLECVQDMDHENMFWYRQDPGLGLRLIYFSYDVKMKEKGDIPEGYSVSREKKERFSLILESASTNQTSMYLCASSPYHPDTQYFGPGTRLTVL.

The chain employs TRBV7-9 and TRBJ2-1; 7 bases agree with TRBD2. In germline, CDR1 is SEHNR, CDR2 FQNEAQ (reference sequence). Losses at the gene ends were 8 bases for V and 5 bases for J; bases not matched to a gene: 12. The CDR3 consists of 15 residues. The CDR3 region is CASCEPGLPNNEQFF. DNA for the CDR3: TGTGCCAGCTGCGAACCGGGACTACCGAACAATGAGCAGTTCTTC.

The sample holds one count of this clone. The genes are TRBV29-1 and TRBJ1-5; weak D call: TRBD1 (6 bases). V was clipped by 4 bases and J by 8 bases, with 12 bases between them. The CDR3 contains 12 residues. Germline V gene sequence: CDR1 SQVTM, CDR2 ANQGSEA. The CDR3 region is CSVVERGKPQHF. CDR3 sequence (DNA): TGCAGCGTTGTGGAAAGGGGGAAGCCCCAGCATTTT.

The chain employs TRBV6-6 and TRBJ1-5, with D unclear. Germline CDR1 MNHNY, CDR2 SVGAGI (reference sequence). CDR3 length: 16 residues. V shed 2 bases and J shed 7 bases, with 18 bases lying between them. CDR3 protein: CASSYPEVGLNQPQHF. As DNA, the CDR3 is TGTGCCAGCAGTTACCCGGAGGTAGGGCTTAACCAGCCCCAGCATTTT.

The rearrangement links TRBV2 to TRBJ2-3; TRBD1 might be the D (6 bases). This CDR3 region has 15 residues. The ends were cut back, 4 bases at V and 0 bases at J, with 11 bases in the middle. Germline lookup yields CDR1 SNHLY and CDR2 FYNNEI. CDR3 nucleotide sequence: TGTGCCAGCAGTGCTCGACAGGCTAGCACAGATACGCAGTATTTT. Its protein product is CASSARQASTDTQYF.

The rearrangement joins TRBV12-5 to TRBJ2-1; TRBD2 aligns across 7 bases. This CDR3 spans 18 amino acids. CDR1 LGHNT and CDR2 FRNRAP come from the germline V gene. With 2 bases clipped from V and 1 base from J, the junction kept 11 bases outside the gene matches. The CDR3 DNA reads as TGTGCTAGTGGTTTGATGTCTTGGGAGGGCGAGTCCTACAATGAGCAGTTCTTC. Protein product: CASGLMSWEGESYNEQFF.

The chain employs TRBV30 and TRBJ1-2, with D tentatively TRBD1 (5 bases). With 1 base removed from V and 5 bases from J, the gap between germline ends came to 14 bases. The CDR3 is 14 amino acids. Germline values: CDR1 GTSNPN, CDR2 SVGIG (reference sequence). CDR3: CAWSGGAGAYGYTF. The CDR3 nucleotides read TGTGCCTGGAGTGGTGGGGCAGGAGCGTATGGCTACACCTTC.

In nucleotides, the CDR3 is TGTGCCAGCAGCTTAGCTGGGACTAGCGGGAGTTTCTACGAGCAGTACTTC. Its protein is CASSLAGTSGSFYEQYF. V usage is TRBV7-2 and J usage is TRBJ2-7; TRBD2 matches 14 bases. CDR3 size: 17 residues. V shed 0 bases and J 3 bases; nucleotides not matched to a gene: 4. Germline CDR1 is SGHTA and CDR2 is FQGNSA.

The chain employs TRBV21-1 and TRBJ1-4. TRBV21-1 is reported as a pseudogene. The CDR3 is made up of 19 amino acids. CDR3 nucleotide sequence: TGTGCCAGCAGCAAAGTCGGGCGGGACCGTCCAAGGTCGCGTGAAAAACTGTTTTTT. Its translation: CASSKVGRDRPRSREKLFF.

This chain joins TRBV28 and TRBJ1-3, with D hard to call. Germline V lookup: CDR1 MDHEN, CDR2 SYDVKM. The CDR3 totals 14 residues. CDR3 in amino acids: CQTGRLWPWNTIYF. As DNA, the CDR3 is TGTCAAACCGGTAGACTCTGGCCCTGGAACACCATATATTTT.

This sequence joins TRBV5-5 and TRBJ1-5; D gene unclear. Trimming left V 0 bases short and J 0 bases short, with 13 bases between. Germline loops: CDR1 SGHKS, CDR2 YYEKEE (reference sequence). CDR3 length: 17 amino acids. This CDR3 is CASSLVRTNYSNQPQHF. Written as DNA, the CDR3 is TGTGCCAGCAGCTTGGTGCGGACGAACTATAGCAATCAGCCCCAGCATTTT.

The chain links TRBV6-5 to TRBJ1-4, with 10 bases matching TRBD1. This CDR3 comprises 14 residues. Germline V gives CDR1 MNHEY, CDR2 SVGAGI. J gave up 8 bases and V 4 bases, and 4 bases lay outside the gene matches. The CDR3 here is CASSSTGGREKLFF. CDR3 bases: TGTGCCAGCAGTTCGACAGGGGGCAGGGAAAAACTGTTTTTT.

The rearrangement joins TRBV12-5 to TRBJ2-5; D remains unclear. This CDR3 is built from 11 residues. The V and J ends lost 7 bases and 2 bases respectively, with 5 bases between them. Per the germline V gene, CDR1 is LGHNT and CDR2 is FRNRAP. The CDR3 DNA reads as TGTGCTAGTGCTGAACAAGAGACCCAGTACTTC. Protein product: CASAEQETQYF. The full variable domain, its missing parts supplied by reference TRBV12-5 and TRBJ2-5, is DARVTQTPRHKVTEMGQEVTMRCQPILGHNTVFWYRQTMMQGLELLAYFRNRAPLDDSGMPKDRFSAEMPDATLATLKIQPSEPRDSAVYFCASAEQETQYFGPGTRLLVL.

The V call is TRBV18, the J call TRBJ2-5; D remains ambiguous. This CDR3 is built from 15 residues. Germline CDR1 is KGHSH and CDR2 is LQKENI. Trimming left V 0 bases short and J 1 base short, with 9 bases between. The CDR3 DNA sequence: TGTGCCAGCTCACCACCCTCTAGGGTCCAAGAGACCCAGTACTTC. It yields the protein CASSPPSRVQETQYF.

This chain uses TRBV18 with TRBJ2-6, with a possible D match to TRBD1 (6 bases). Per germline, CDR1 KGHSH and CDR2 LQKENI. V was clipped by 2 bases and J by 4 bases, with 21 bases between them. This CDR3 has 19 amino acids. CDR3 protein: CASSPTRTVELRGANVLTF. In DNA form, the CDR3 reads TGTGCCAGCTCACCAACCCGGACAGTGGAGTTGAGGGGGGCCAACGTCCTGACTTTC.

The chain links TRBV28 to TRBJ2-2; D call uncertain. Looked up from germline, CDR1 is MDHEN and CDR2 is SYDVKM. This CDR3 is 17 amino acids long. V lost 3 bases to trimming and J lost 6 bases, with 20 bases between them. The CDR3 loop reads CASSFPPRVRTAGELFF. The CDR3 coding sequence is TGTGCCAGCAGTTTTCCACCTCGGGTGAGGACGGCCGGGGAGCTGTTTTTT.

V is TRBV2 and J is TRBJ2-7; 9 bases match TRBD1. Trimming removed 5 bases from V and 2 bases from J; junction bases left unmatched: 7. The CDR3 loop spans 15 amino acids. Germline CDR1 is SNHLY and CDR2 is FYNNEI. The CDR3 sequence is CASSLTGGSTYEQYF. The CDR3 DNA sequence: TGTGCCAGCAGTCTAACAGGGGGCTCGACCTACGAGCAGTACTTC.

The chain employs TRBV2 and TRBJ1-2; D is ambiguous. Germline CDR1 SNHLY, CDR2 FYNNEI. Deletions cut 0 bases from V and 7 bases from J, with 12 bases between. This CDR3 is 14 amino acids long. CDR3: CASSEARARGGYTF. CDR3 nucleotide sequence: TGTGCCAGCAGTGAAGCCAGAGCCCGGGGTGGCTACACCTTC.